The clone carrying this TCR beta chain was picked up one time. Since a much larger clone is just one base distant, this may be a read error. This record comes from a study of breast tumors, draining lymph nodes, adjacent tissues. TCRdb used MiXCR to reprocess the multiplex PCR reads, holding one entry per CDR3 protein. The sample has some 130,000 distinct CDR3 sequences, 15% to 20% seen once; the top ten hold about 3.5%. The lymph nodes were axillary draining lymph nodes from breast cancer patients. The CDR3 loop spans 11 amino acids. CDR1 SGHVS and CDR2 FQNEAQ come from the germline V gene. The chain carries TRBV7-8 and TRBJ2-1; TRBD1 might be the D (6 bases). This clonotype was sampled from a female donor with breast cancer. Some clones in this sample may be carry-over from other donors' samples. The material sequenced was axillary lymph node tissue. CDR3 protein: CASSLVGGQCF. For the CDR3, the DNA is TGTGCCAGCAGCTTAGTAGGCGGACAGTGCTTC.